The rows below give T cell receptor beta chains drawn from one sample of a study of cytomegalovirus exposure and HLA in healthy donors. Clones were read by immunoSEQ multiplex PCR, and TCRdb kept only the in-frame ones, dropping some. The sample lists 110,000 to 150,000 clones, 70% to 90% occurring once. Input material: PBMCs. The source is a woman aged 25 to 39 in good health and CMV-seropositive. The conserved cysteine and the conserved F or W are not part of the CDR3 here. Clone size is stated in some rows and not others, as once, few, many or a class when expanded.

j_call: TRBJ2-7
v_call: TRBV7-2
clone_size: -
cdr3_aa: ASSTTVYEQY

j_call: TRBJ1-5
v_call: TRBV2
clone_size: -
cdr3_aa: ASTGAGWPQH

j_call: TRBJ1-2
v_call: TRBV7-9
clone_size: few
cdr3_aa: ASSWGQSYGYT

j_call: TRBJ2-3
v_call: TRBV28
clone_size: once
cdr3_aa: ASKAGGITDTQY

j_call: TRBJ1-5
v_call: TRBV19
clone_size: -
cdr3_aa: ASSTGTTSNQPQH

j_call: TRBJ1-1
v_call: TRBV10-3
clone_size: -
cdr3_aa: AISTTQGATSAEAF

j_call: TRBJ2-5
v_call: TRBV27
clone_size: -
cdr3_aa: ASSLSPGQLEETQY

j_call: TRBJ1-1
v_call: TRBV28
clone_size: -
cdr3_aa: ASSFGVGTEAF

j_call: TRBJ2-7
v_call: TRBV28
clone_size: -
cdr3_aa: ASNTKGLAVIYEQY

j_call: TRBJ1-1
v_call: TRBV19
clone_size: -
cdr3_aa: ASSRTGGHLPEAF

j_call: TRBJ2-7
v_call: TRBV6-1
clone_size: medium-sized
cdr3_aa: ASSDLGRGGSYEQY

j_call: TRBJ1-2
v_call: TRBV6-1
clone_size: -
cdr3_aa: ASSGQGFGYGYT

j_call: TRBJ1-1
v_call: TRBV27
clone_size: -
cdr3_aa: ASSLYRGGDEAF

j_call: TRBJ2-1
v_call: TRBV28
clone_size: -
cdr3_aa: ASSRGKSSYNEQF

j_call: TRBJ2-3
v_call: TRBV5-1
clone_size: -
cdr3_aa: ASSLTGVGSDTQY

j_call: TRBJ1-5
v_call: TRBV4-1
clone_size: -
cdr3_aa: ASSQGGRTQH

j_call: TRBJ2-2
v_call: TRBV7-3
clone_size: -
cdr3_aa: ASSLFLGTGNTGELF